These 18 T cell receptor beta chains originate from one sample sequenced in a study of T-cell reconstitution after alpha-beta-depleted transplantation in children. Using unique molecular identifiers, the investigators prepared the TCRbeta library. One entry per CDR3 protein, called by TCRdb with MiXCR from the PCR reads. The sample has about 600,000 distinct CDR3 sequences, around 23% seen once. The starting material was PBMCs, mostly from graft donor cells, obtained 360 days after TCRalphabeta/CD19-depleted stem cell transplant. These receptors originate from a boy younger than two who had a stem cell transplant for acute myeloid leukemia, so the T cells may come from the graft donor.

This clonotype was recorded many times. The V call is TRBV7-9, the J call TRBJ2-1; 9 nucleotides align to TRBD2. Germline-derived CDR1 and CDR2 are SEHNR and FQNEAQ (reference sequence). This CDR3 is built from 12 residues. J lost 10 bases, V lost 5 bases, and 3 bases had no gene match. The CDR3 DNA reads TGTGCCAGCAGCCATCTAGCGGGAGAGCAGTTCTTC. Translating gives CASSHLAGEQFF.

This clonotype was counted ten times or more. The chain joins TRBV9 to TRBJ1-1, with D unresolved. There are 12 residues in the CDR3. V was shortened by 3 bases and J by 3 bases, with 6 bases between the two germline ends. Germline CDR1 reads SGDLS; CDR2 reads YYNGEE. The DNA of the CDR3 is TGTGCCAGCAGCGCCCGGGACACTGAAGCTTTCTTT. It codes for CASSARDTEAFF.

The chain carries TRBV20-1 and TRBJ1-3, with unresolved D. The CDR3 consists of 14 residues. With 2 bases removed from V and 4 bases from J, the gap between germline ends came to 12 bases. Germline assignment: CDR1 DFQATT and CDR2 SNEGSKA (reference sequence). CDR3: CSARPDSAGNTIYF. CDR3 nucleotides: TGCAGTGCTAGACCAGACTCGGCGGGAAACACCATATATTTT.

This clonotype was seen more than once but under ten times. The chain links TRBV9 to TRBJ1-5, with a possible D match to TRBD1 (6 bases). Germline-derived CDR1 and CDR2 are SGDLS and YYNGEE. This CDR3 comprises 15 residues. V lost 6 bases and J lost 6, with 19 bases in between. CDR3 sequence reads: CASTRTGGVGQPQHF. Written as DNA, the CDR3 is TGTGCCAGCACCAGAACGGGGGGCGTTGGTCAGCCCCAGCATTTT. The full variable domain, with the rest looked up from reference TRBV9 and TRBJ1-5, is DSGVTQTPKHLITATGQRVTLRCSPRSGDLSVYWYQQSLDQGLQFLIQYYNGEERAKGNILERFSAQQFPDLHSELNLSSLELGDSALYFCASTRTGGVGQPQHFGDGTRLSIL.

The J gene is TRBJ1-1, the V gene TRBV20-1, with D possibly matching TRBD1 (5 bases). Per germline, CDR1 DFQATT and CDR2 SNEGSKA (reference sequence). The V gene lost 1 base and the J gene lost 3 bases, with 9 bases spanning the gap. The CDR3 totals 13 residues. CDR3 protein: CSARAGLDTEAFF. DNA for the CDR3: TGCAGTGCTAGAGCAGGGCTTGACACTGAAGCTTTCTTT.

This clonotype occurred many times. The V gene is TRBV6-2 or TRBV6-3, the J gene TRBJ2-2, with 7 bases aligning to TRBD2. In germline, CDR1 is MNHEY, CDR2 SVGEGT. The CDR3 runs to 14 residues. V shed 2 bases, J shed 7 bases, and the junction held 4 bases outside the gene matches. The CDR3 is CASSYIGGYGELFF. The CDR3 DNA is TGTGCCAGCAGTTACATCGGGGGGTACGGGGAGCTGTTTTTT.

The DNA for the CDR3 is TGTGCCACCAGCAGAGAAAGGCAGGGGGCCCTTGAAAAACTGTTTTTT. This sequence encodes CATSRERQGALEKLFF. The chain is built from TRBV15 and TRBJ1-4; 8 bases line up with TRBD1. Unmatched junction bases numbered 7, after V lost 0 bases and J lost 7 bases. The CDR3 runs 16 residues. Per germline, CDR1 LNHNV and CDR2 YYDKDF (reference sequence).

This clonotype was counted between two and nine times. V gene TRBV9 combines with J gene TRBJ2-5, with unresolved D. The CDR3 runs 13 residues. Per the germline V gene, CDR1 is SGDLS and CDR2 is YYNGEE. Between the trimmed V and J ends, which lost 0 bases and 2 bases, there was a span of 5 bases. CDR3 sequence reads: CASSVDFQETQYF. The CDR3 nucleotides read TGTGCCAGCAGCGTAGACTTTCAAGAGACCCAGTACTTC.

The chain links TRBV5-1 to TRBJ1-5; no reliable D call. The CDR3 runs to 14 residues. V was shortened by 4 bases and J by 0 bases, with 8 bases between the two germline ends. The germline V gene encodes CDR1 SGHRS and CDR2 YFSETQ. The CDR3 spells CASSANYSNQPQHF. The CDR3 coding sequence is TGCGCCAGCAGCGCAAATTATAGCAATCAGCCCCAGCATTTT.

Ten or more counts support this clonotype. The chain is built from TRBV11-2 and TRBJ2-7, with a weak D call TRBD1 (5 bases). The CDR3 totals 12 residues. Trimming stripped 5 bases from V and 2 bases from J, with 7 bases between. CDR1 is SGHAT and CDR2 is FQNNGV in the germline V gene. The CDR3 is CASSQTAYEQYV. Written as DNA, the CDR3 is TGTGCCAGCAGCCAGACAGCCTACGAGCAGTACGTC.

This clonotype came up many times. The CDR3 loop reads CASSFRGMNTEAFF. CDR3 DNA sequence: TGTGCCAGCAGTTTCCGAGGCATGAACACTGAAGCTTTCTTT. V is TRBV12-3 or TRBV12-4 and J is TRBJ1-1; D unclear. Trimming took 3 bases from V and 0 from J, leaving 8 bases between them. The CDR3 length is 14 residues.

This clonotype was observed at least ten times. The chain couples TRBV6-1 to TRBJ2-5; maybe TRBD2 (6 bases). The CDR3 length is 15 residues. Germline-derived CDR1 and CDR2 are MNHNS and SASEGT. V gave up 5 bases and J gave up 4 bases, with 17 bases separating them. The CDR3 sequence is CASSTRGVLGETQYF. The CDR3 DNA sequence: TGTGCCAGCAGTACCCGCGGGGTACTAGGAGAGACCCAGTACTTC.

This clonotype came up many times. The chain employs TRBV5-5 and TRBJ1-6; no firm D call. Germline V gene sequence: CDR1 SGHKS, CDR2 YYEKEE (reference sequence). With 1 base removed from V and 11 bases from J, the gap between germline ends came to 7 bases. The CDR3 runs 12 residues. The CDR3 protein is CASSLNVTPLHF. CDR3 DNA sequence: TGTGCCAGCAGCTTGAATGTGACACCCCTCCACTTT.

The sample holds a few counts of this clonotype. This sequence joins TRBV20-1 and TRBJ2-1; 11 nucleotides align to TRBD2. Germline CDR1 reads DFQATT; CDR2 reads SNEGSKA (reference sequence). Trimming at V came to 6 bases and at J to 6 bases, leaving 10 bases not matched to a gene. This CDR3 spans 15 amino acids. CDR3 loop: CSASPGLAGGNEQFF. The CDR3 DNA reads TGCAGTGCCAGCCCCGGGCTAGCGGGGGGCAATGAGCAGTTCTTC.

The rearrangement links TRBV20-1 to TRBJ2-1, with 13 bases fitting TRBD2. The CDR3 is made up of 14 amino acids. Per germline, CDR1 DFQATT and CDR2 SNEGSKA (reference sequence). Trimming at V came to 6 bases and at J to 10 bases, leaving 9 bases not matched to a gene. The CDR3 nucleotides are TGCAGTGCCCGAACTAGCGGGGGGGCAAGGGAGCAGTTCTTC. Translation gives CSARTSGGAREQFF.

The chain links TRBV20-1 to TRBJ2-1; D gene unclear. V was cut by 0 bases and J by 0 bases, with 12 bases left in between. Germline V lookup: CDR1 DFQATT, CDR2 SNEGSKA (reference sequence). The CDR3 is made up of 16 amino acids. CDR3: CSARESPISSYNEQFF. In DNA, the CDR3 is TGCAGTGCTAGAGAGTCTCCTATCTCCTCCTACAATGAGCAGTTCTTC.

The table lists this clonotype with many counts. V is TRBV20-1 and J is TRBJ2-3; 12 bases align to TRBD2. V was pared by 5 bases and J by 2 bases, with 11 bases of the junction left unmatched. Germline values: CDR1 DFQATT, CDR2 SNEGSKA (reference sequence). The CDR3 length is 17 residues. CDR3 in DNA: TGCAGTGCTCATTCCGGGACTAGCGGGTGGTACACAGATACGCAGTATTTT. Translated: CSAHSGTSGWYTDTQYF.

Only a few counts were recorded for this clonotype. The J gene is TRBJ2-7, the V gene TRBV28; 9 bases fit TRBD2. Looked up from germline, CDR1 is MDHEN and CDR2 is SYDVKM. V gave up 9 bases and J gave up 7 bases; unmatched junction bases: 10. The CDR3 totals 13 residues. This CDR3 is CASSGGVGGEQYV. CDR3 sequence (DNA): TGTGCCAGTAGCGGGGGCGTCGGGGGAGAGCAGTACGTC.